The present entry profiles one T cell receptor beta chain with its context. Its specificity is unknown. PCR involved 60 Vbeta and 13 Jbeta primers. Assay: immunoSEQ multiplex PCR; the TCRdb copy retains only in-frame clones and omits some. In the table there are over 150,000 clones, around 67% of which are singletons. The sample is drawn from a study of cytomegalovirus exposure and HLA in healthy donors. Study-level points and caveats: Sequencing depth across donors, presence/absence analyses assumed, was roughly uniform. For TCR beta chains, V- and J-gene trimming was later linked to a missense DCLRE1C variant. As was reported, the classifier diagnosed cytomegalovirus status with high specificity and sensitivity. In vitro experiments confirmed that three CMV-associated chains were specific for CMV antigens.

Trimming removed 4 bases from V and 1 base from J, with 10 bases in between. Germline V CDR1 and CDR2: SQVTM, ANQGSEA. The CDR3 length is 13 residues. This receptor was obtained from a woman between 18 and 29 years old in good health and CMV-seropositive. This chain joins TRBV29-1 and TRBJ1-1; possible D gene TRBD1, 6 bases. Material for sequencing was PBMCs. The CDR3 sequence is CSVAGQKNTEAFF. The CDR3 DNA follows: TGCAGCGTTGCCGGACAGAAGAACACTGAAGCTTTCTTT.